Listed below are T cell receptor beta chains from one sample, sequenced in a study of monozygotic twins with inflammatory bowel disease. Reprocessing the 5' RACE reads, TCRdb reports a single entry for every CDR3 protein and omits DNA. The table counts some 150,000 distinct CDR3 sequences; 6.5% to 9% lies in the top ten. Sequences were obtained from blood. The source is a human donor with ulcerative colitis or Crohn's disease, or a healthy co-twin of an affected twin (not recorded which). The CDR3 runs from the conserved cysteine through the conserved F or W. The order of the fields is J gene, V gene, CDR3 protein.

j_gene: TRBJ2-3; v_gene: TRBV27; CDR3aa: CASSLGPRTDTQYF
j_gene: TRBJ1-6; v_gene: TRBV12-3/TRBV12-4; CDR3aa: CASSRHSSPLHF
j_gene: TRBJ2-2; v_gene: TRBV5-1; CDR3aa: CASSSRSGNPVAGELFF
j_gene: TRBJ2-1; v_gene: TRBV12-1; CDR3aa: CASIIPRRRGRTYNEQFF
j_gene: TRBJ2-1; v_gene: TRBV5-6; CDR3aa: CASTSYGQIGGANEQFF
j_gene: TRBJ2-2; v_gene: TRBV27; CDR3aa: CASSQTDYTGELFF
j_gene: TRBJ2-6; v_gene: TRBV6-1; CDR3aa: CASSSPRISGANVLTF
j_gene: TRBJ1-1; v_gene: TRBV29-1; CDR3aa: CSAGSFTEAFF
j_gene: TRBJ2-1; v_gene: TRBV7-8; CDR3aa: CASSDFPGQGIF
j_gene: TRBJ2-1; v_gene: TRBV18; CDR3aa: CASSPSAGGSNEQFF
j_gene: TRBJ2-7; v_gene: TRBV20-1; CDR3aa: CSATSRAHYEQYF
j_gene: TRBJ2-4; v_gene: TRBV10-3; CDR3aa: CAIMGNTNIQYF
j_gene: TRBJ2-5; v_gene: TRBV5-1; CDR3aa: CASSLVSSPAETQYF
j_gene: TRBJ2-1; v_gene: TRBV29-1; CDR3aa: CSVEEKTGVGLINEQFF